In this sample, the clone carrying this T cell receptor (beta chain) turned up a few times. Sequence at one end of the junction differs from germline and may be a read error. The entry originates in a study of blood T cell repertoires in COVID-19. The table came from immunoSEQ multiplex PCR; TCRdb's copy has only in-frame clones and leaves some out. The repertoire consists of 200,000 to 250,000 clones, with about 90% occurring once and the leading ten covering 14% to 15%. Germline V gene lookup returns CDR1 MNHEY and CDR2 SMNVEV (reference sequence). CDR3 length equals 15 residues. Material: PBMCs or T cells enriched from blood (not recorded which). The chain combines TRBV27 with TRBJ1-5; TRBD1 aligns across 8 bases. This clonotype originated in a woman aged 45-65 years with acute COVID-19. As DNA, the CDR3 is TGTGCCAGCAGTTCCCTGGCAGGGGGCAACCAGCCCCAGCATTTT. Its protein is CASSSLAGGNQPQHF.